These 3 T cell receptor beta chains share one sample of origin, sequenced in a study of blood T cell repertoires in COVID-19 (dated by TCRdb to the early 2020s). Libraries were constructed by the immunoSEQ multiplex PCR assay. This is the immuneACCESS table as TCRdb keeps it, with only in-frame sequences that have V and J called. A part of the clones is gone; compared with another copy, unresolved V genes explain less than half, and the rest is unexplained. This sample is represented by approximately 91,000 clones; roughly 72% of them were singletons. 7% of the sample lies in the top ten. The sample was peripheral blood. All receptors come from a man aged 70 or older with acute or convalescent COVID-19.

The chain carries TRBV19 and TRBJ1-3, with unresolved D. Trimming cost V 0 bases and J 1 base, with 10 bases left between them. The CDR3 covers 16 residues. Germline V gene lookup returns CDR1 LNHDA and CDR2 SQIVND (reference sequence). In DNA, the CDR3 is TGTGCCAGTAGTATAGATCACGGGATTTCTGGAAACACCATATATTTT. Its translation: CASSIDHGISGNTIYF.

This clone occurred a few times. The J gene is TRBJ1-2, the V gene TRBV19, with TRBD1 matching over 12 bases. The CDR3 loop spans 13 amino acids. CDR1 is LNHDA, CDR2 SQIVND, per germline (reference sequence). V was clipped by 7 bases and J by 7 bases; unmatched bases: 4. The CDR3 spells CASTGTGGRGYTF. For the CDR3, the DNA is TGTGCCAGTACCGGGACAGGGGGCCGTGGCTACACCTTC.

V usage is TRBV2 and J usage is TRBJ2-3; D is unresolved. Germline V lookup: CDR1 SNHLY, CDR2 FYNNEI. The length of the CDR3 is 16 residues. V lost 8 bases, J lost 0 bases, and 18 bases lay in between. The CDR3 DNA is TGTGCCAGCTTCGTGTTTCCCCAGGCGAGCACAGATACGCAGTATTTT. Amino acid sequence: CASFVFPQASTDTQYF.